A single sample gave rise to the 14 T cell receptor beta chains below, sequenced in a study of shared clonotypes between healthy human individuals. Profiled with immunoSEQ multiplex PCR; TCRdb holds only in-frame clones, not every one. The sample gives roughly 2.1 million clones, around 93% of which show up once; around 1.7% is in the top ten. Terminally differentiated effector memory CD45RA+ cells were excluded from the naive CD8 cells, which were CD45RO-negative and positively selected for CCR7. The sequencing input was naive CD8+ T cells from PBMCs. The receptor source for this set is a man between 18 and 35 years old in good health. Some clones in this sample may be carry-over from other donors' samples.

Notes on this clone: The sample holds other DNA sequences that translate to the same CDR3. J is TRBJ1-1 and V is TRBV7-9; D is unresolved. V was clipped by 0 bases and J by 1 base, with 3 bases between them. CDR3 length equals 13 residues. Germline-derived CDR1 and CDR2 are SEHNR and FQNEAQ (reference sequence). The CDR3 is CASSLARNTEAFF. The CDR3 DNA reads TGTGCCAGCAGCTTAGCGAGGAACACTGAAGCTTTCTTT.

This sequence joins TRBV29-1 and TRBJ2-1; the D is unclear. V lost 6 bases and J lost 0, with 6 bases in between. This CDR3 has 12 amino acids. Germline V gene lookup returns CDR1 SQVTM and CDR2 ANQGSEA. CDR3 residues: CSVESSYNEQFF. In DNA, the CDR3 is TGCAGCGTCGAGAGCTCCTACAATGAGCAGTTCTTC.

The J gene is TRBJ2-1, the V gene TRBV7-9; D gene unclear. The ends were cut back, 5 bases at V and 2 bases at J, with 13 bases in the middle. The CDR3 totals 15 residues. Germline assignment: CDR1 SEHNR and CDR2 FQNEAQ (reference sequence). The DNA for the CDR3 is TGTGCCAGCAGCCCCTCTTCGATAGCCTACAATGAGCAGTTCTTC. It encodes CASSPSSIAYNEQFF.

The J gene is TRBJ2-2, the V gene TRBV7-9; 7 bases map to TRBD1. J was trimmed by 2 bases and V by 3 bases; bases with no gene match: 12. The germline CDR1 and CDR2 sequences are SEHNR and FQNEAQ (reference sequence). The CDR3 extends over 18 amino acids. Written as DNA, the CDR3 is TGTGCCAGCAGCTTTCCCCCCGCAAGGGGGCCTAACACCGGGGAGCTGTTTTTT. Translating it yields CASSFPPARGPNTGELFF. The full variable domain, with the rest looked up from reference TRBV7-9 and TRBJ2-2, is DTGVSQNPRHKITKRGQNVTFRCDPISEHNRLYWYRQTLGQGPEFLTYFQNEAQLEKSRLLSDRFSAERPKGSFSTLEIQRTEQGDSAMYLCASSFPPARGPNTGELFFGEGSRLTVL.

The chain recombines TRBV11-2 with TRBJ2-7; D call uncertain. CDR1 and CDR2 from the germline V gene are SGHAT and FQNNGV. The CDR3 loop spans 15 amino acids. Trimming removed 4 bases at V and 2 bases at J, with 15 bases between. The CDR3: CASSSSSHPTYEQYF. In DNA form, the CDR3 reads TGTGCCAGCAGCTCAAGCAGCCACCCAACCTACGAGCAGTACTTC. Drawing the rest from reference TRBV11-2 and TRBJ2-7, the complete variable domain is EAGVAQSPRYKIIEKRQSVAFWCNPISGHATLYWYQQILGQGPKLLIQFQNNGVVDDSQLPKDRFSAERLKGVDSTLKIQPAKLEDSAVYLCASSSSSHPTYEQYFGPGTRLTVT.

The CDR3 bases are TGTGCCAGTTCTCGCGACCGGGACCCCTTAACCTACGAGCAGTACTTC. Encoded protein: CASSRDRDPLTYEQYF. The gene calls are TRBV19 and TRBJ2-7; D may be TRBD1 or TRBD2 (5 bases each). CDR1 LNHDA and CDR2 SQIVND come from the germline V gene (reference sequence). V was trimmed by 8 bases and J by 2 bases, leaving 22 bases between them. This CDR3 is built from 16 residues.

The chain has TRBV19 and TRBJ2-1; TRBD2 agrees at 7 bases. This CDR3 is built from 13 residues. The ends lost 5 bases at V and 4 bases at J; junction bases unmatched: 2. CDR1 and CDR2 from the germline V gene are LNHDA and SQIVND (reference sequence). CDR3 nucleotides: TGTGCCAGTAGTCTAGCGGAGTACAATGAGCAGTTCTTC. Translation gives CASSLAEYNEQFF.

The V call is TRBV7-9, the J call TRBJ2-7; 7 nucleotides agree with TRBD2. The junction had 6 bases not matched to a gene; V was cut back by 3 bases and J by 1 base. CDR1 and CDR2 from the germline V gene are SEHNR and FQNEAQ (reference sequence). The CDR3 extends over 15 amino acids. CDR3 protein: CASSFPPGLSYEQYF. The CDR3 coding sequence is TGTGCCAGCAGCTTTCCCCCGGGACTATCCTACGAGCAGTACTTC.

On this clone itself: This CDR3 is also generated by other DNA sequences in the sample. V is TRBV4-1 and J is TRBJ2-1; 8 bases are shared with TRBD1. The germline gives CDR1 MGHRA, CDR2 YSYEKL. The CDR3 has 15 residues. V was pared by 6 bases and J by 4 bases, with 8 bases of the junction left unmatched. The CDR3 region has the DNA TGCGCCAGCAGTCAGGACAGGGCGGTTTACAATGAGCAGTTCTTC. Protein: CASSQDRAVYNEQFF.

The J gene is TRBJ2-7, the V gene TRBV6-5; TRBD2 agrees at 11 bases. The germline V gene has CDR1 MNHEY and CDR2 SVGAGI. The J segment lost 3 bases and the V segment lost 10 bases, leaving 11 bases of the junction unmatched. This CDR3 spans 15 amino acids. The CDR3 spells CATRTGTSGFYEQYF. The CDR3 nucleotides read TGTGCCACGCGGACAGGGACTAGCGGATTCTACGAGCAGTACTTC.

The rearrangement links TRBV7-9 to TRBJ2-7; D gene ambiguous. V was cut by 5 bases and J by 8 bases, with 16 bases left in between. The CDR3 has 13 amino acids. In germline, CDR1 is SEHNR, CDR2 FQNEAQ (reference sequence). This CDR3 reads CASSPTRDQQQYF. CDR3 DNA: TGTGCCAGCAGCCCAACCCGAGACCAACAGCAGTACTTC. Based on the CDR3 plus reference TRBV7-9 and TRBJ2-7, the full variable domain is DTGVSQNPRHKITKRGQNVTFRCDPISEHNRLYWYRQTLGQGPEFLTYFQNEAQLEKSRLLSDRFSAERPKGSFSTLEIQRTEQGDSAMYLCASSPTRDQQQYFGPGTRLTVT.

CDR3 protein: CASGWGTGPYNEQFF. CDR3 DNA sequence: TGTGCTAGTGGTTGGGGGACAGGCCCCTACAATGAGCAGTTCTTC. The rearrangement joins TRBV12-5 to TRBJ2-1; 8 bases line up with TRBD1. This CDR3 contains 15 residues. From germline, CDR1 is LGHNT and CDR2 FRNRAP. V gave up 4 bases and J gave up 2 bases; unmatched junction bases: 4.

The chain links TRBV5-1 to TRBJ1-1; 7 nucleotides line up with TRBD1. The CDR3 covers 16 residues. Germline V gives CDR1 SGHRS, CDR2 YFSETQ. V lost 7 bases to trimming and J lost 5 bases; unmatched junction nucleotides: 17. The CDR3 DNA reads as TGCGCCAGCTCGTCGGTGACAACAGGGGCTCGGACTGAAGCTTTCTTT. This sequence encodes CASSSVTTGARTEAFF.

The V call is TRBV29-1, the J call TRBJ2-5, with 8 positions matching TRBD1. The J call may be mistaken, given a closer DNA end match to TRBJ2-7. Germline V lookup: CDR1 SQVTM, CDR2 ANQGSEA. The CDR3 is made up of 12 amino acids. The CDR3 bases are TGCAGCGTTGGACAGGGGCTACACGAGCAGTACTTC. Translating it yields CSVGQGLHEQYF.